This record covers a single T cell receptor beta chain. CDR3 length equals 15 residues. Per germline, CDR1 SNHLY and CDR2 FYNNEI. V was trimmed by 6 bases and J by 0 bases, leaving 15 bases between them. The source of the sample is a study of CD8 T cells in ankylosing spondylitis. Each CDR3 protein is one row after TCRdb ran MiXCR on the 5' RACE reads. The sample lists 250,000 to 350,000 distinct CDR3 sequences, roughly 20% occurring once. The origin of this receptor is a female donor with ankylosing spondylitis or in good health (not recorded which). The source material was blood, either unsorted or a sorted T cell fraction (not recorded which). The V and J genes are TRBV2 and TRBJ2-7; weak D call: TRBD1 (6 bases). The chain's CDR3 is CASRRDRRPSYEQYF. The CDR3 DNA reads TGTGCCAGCAGAAGAGACAGGCGCCCCTCCTACGAGCAGTACTTC.